Following are 12 T cell receptor beta chains from one sample sequenced in a study of cytomegalovirus exposure and HLA in healthy donors (dated by TCRdb to the late 2010s). Library preparation employed the immunoSEQ multiplex PCR assay. For the multiplex PCR, a mixture combining 60 forward primers for TCR Vbeta segments and 13 reverse primers for TCR Jbeta segments was used. The table comes from immuneACCESS by way of TCRdb, which keeps in-frame sequences with V and J called. Part of the clones is missing from these tables; in studies checked, under half for an unresolved V gene and the rest for unknown reasons. For this sample the table gives fewer than 95,000 clones, of which roughly 72% were detected only once. Roughly 0.6% of the sample lies in the top ten. Sequenced material: PBMCs. Every receptor here comes from a man aged 25-45 years in good health and CMV-seronegative.

J is TRBJ1-1 and V is TRBV7-6; D gene ambiguous. V lost 4 bases to trimming and J lost 1 base, with 10 bases between them. The germline gives CDR1 SGHVS, CDR2 FNYEAQ. There are 14 residues in the CDR3. The CDR3 region is CASSSSAGNTEAFF. CDR3 nucleotides: TGTGCCAGCAGCTCCTCAGCAGGGAACACTGAAGCTTTCTTT.

This clone was seen a handful of times. The chain employs TRBV5-1 and TRBJ1-1; D gene uncertain. The CDR3 is 16 residues long. The germline gives CDR1 SGHRS, CDR2 YFSETQ. V was cut by 0 bases and J by 0 bases, with 12 bases left in between. CDR3: CASSLASLSMNTEAFF. The CDR3 DNA is TGCGCCAGCAGCTTGGCCAGCCTTAGCATGAACACTGAAGCTTTCTTT.

This chain uses TRBV15 with TRBJ1-1, with D unresolved. The CDR3 runs 16 residues. Germline lookup yields CDR1 LNHNV and CDR2 YYDKDF (reference sequence). V lost 0 bases, J lost 2 bases, and 13 bases lay in between. The CDR3 protein is CATSREPSRVNTEAFF. The CDR3 region has the DNA TGTGCCACCAGCAGAGAACCGTCGCGAGTAAACACTGAAGCTTTCTTT.

The chain combines TRBV5-4 with TRBJ1-2, with TRBD1 matching 8 bases. V shed 3 bases, J shed 6 bases, and the junction held 4 bases outside the gene matches. Germline CDR1 reads SGHNT; CDR2 reads YYREEE (reference sequence). The CDR3 consists of 13 residues. CDR3 in amino acids: CASSWTGKDGYTF. CDR3 nucleotides: TGTGCCAGCAGCTGGACAGGGAAGGATGGCTACACCTTC.

This clone appeared once. Its ends do not fully match the called genes, so a read error is possible. The chain couples TRBV7-9 to TRBJ1-1, with 7 bases matching TRBD1. The CDR3 contains 17 residues. Germline CDR1 SEHNR, CDR2 FQNEAQ (reference sequence). CDR3 amino acids: CSSSRTRGEFGRTEAFF. In DNA form, the CDR3 reads TGTTCCAGCAGCCGTACCAGGGGGGAATTTGGTAGGACTGAAGCTTTCTTT.

This clone was observed a handful of times. The chain recombines TRBV4-1 with TRBJ1-1; tentatively, D is TRBD1 (5 bases). Per germline, CDR1 MGHRA and CDR2 YSYEKL. V was pared by 4 bases and J by 0 bases, with 12 bases between. The CDR3 is 15 amino acids. This chain's CDR3 is CASSLTGEMNTEAFF. DNA of the CDR3: TGCGCCAGCAGCCTCACAGGCGAGATGAACACTGAAGCTTTCTTT.

The chain recombines TRBV12-5 with TRBJ2-4, with TRBD1 identical over 10 bases. After removal of 0 bases from V and 4 bases from J, the junction contained 6 bases not matched to a gene. From germline, CDR1 is LGHNT and CDR2 FRNRAP. This CDR3 spans 17 amino acids. The CDR3, as DNA: TGTGCTAGTGGTTTGGTACTAGGGGACAGGGGTAAAAACATTCAGTACTTC. Translation gives CASGLVLGDRGKNIQYF.

The chain employs TRBV15 and TRBJ2-7, with 8 bases matching TRBD1. This CDR3 region has 15 residues. The germline V gene encodes CDR1 LNHNV and CDR2 YYDKDF (reference sequence). Trimming at V came to 1 base and at J to 5 bases, leaving 7 bases not matched to a gene. The CDR3 is CATSRGGQGFNEQYV. For the CDR3, the DNA is TGTGCCACCAGCAGAGGCGGACAGGGTTTCAACGAGCAGTACGTC.

On this clone: One end of the junction varies from germline; a read error may be responsible. The chain has TRBV5-4 and TRBJ1-6, with a possible D match to TRBD1 (5 bases). This CDR3 has 17 residues. CDR1 and CDR2 (germline): SGHNT, YYREEE (reference sequence). This chain's CDR3 is CVSSLEGVTSRNSPLHF. DNA for the CDR3: TGTGTCAGCAGCTTGGAAGGGGTGACGTCTCGTAATTCACCCCTCCACTTT.

This clone occurred a few times. This chain uses TRBV15 with TRBJ1-1; the D is unclear. Between the trimmed V and J ends, which lost 2 bases and 6 bases, there was a span of 13 bases. The CDR3 sequence is 14 residues long. From germline, CDR1 is LNHNV and CDR2 YYDKDF (reference sequence). Here the CDR3 reads CATSRPTLGAEAFF. The CDR3 coding sequence is TGTGCCACCAGCAGACCTACACTAGGCGCTGAAGCTTTCTTT.

Note on this clone: The sample has other DNA sequences that encode this CDR3 too. V usage is TRBV5-1 and J usage is TRBJ1-1, with 8 bases fitting TRBD1. With V trimmed by 3 bases and J by 5 bases, 6 bases remained unmatched. The CDR3 is 14 amino acids. Germline CDR1 SGHRS, CDR2 YFSETQ. In DNA, the CDR3 is TGCGCCAGCAGCTCCCGGACAGGGAGAACTGAAGCTTTCTTT. This codes for CASSSRTGRTEAFF.

The chain carries TRBV7-6 and TRBJ2-1; D possibly corresponds to TRBD2 (5 bases). Germline values: CDR1 SGHVS, CDR2 FNYEAQ. This CDR3 comprises 12 residues. Trimming removed 1 base from V and 8 bases from J, with 6 bases in between. CDR3 region: CASSLVRDEQFF. CDR3 nucleotides: TGTGCCAGCAGCTTAGTGCGGGATGAGCAGTTCTTC.